By frequency in the sample, the clone carrying this T cell receptor (delta chain) is medium-sized (0.01 to 0.1%). The sample is drawn from a study of gamma-delta T cells after stem cell transplantation. TCRdb used CATT to re-call clones from the RT-PCR reads. Of 2,500 to 3,500 delta-chain clones in the sample, approximately 5.1% were seen once. Per the germline V gene, CDR1 is GEAIGNYY and CDR2 is EKD. The CDR3 is 17 residues long. V dropped 3 bases and J dropped 3 bases, with 14 bases sitting between them. The J gene is TRDJ3, the V gene TRDV2; D gene uncertain. This clonotype originated in a human donor. It is not recorded whose cells these are; they may come from a transplant donor. Source material: gamma-delta T cells. The CDR3 reads CACDRYSISWDTRQMFF. Here the CDR3 DNA reads TGTGCCTGTGACCGGTACTCAATTAGCTGGGACACCCGACAGATGTTTTTC.